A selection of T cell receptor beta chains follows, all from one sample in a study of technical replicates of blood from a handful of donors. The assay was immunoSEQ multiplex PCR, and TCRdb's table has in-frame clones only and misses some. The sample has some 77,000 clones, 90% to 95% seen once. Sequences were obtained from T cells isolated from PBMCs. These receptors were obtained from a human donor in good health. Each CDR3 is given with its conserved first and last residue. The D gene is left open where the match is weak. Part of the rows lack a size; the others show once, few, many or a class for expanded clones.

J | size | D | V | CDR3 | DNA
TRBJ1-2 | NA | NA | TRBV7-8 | CASSLGFFWGRSYGYTF | TGTGCCAGCAGCTTAGGCTTTTTTTGGGGGCGCAGCTATGGCTACACCTTC
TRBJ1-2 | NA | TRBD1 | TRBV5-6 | CASSWGQGYNYGYTF | TGTGCCAGCAGTTGGGGACAGGGATATAACTATGGCTACACCTTC
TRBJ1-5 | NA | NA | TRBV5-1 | CASSPRGGNQPQHF | TGCGCCAGCAGCCCTAGGGGTGGCAATCAGCCCCAGCATTTT
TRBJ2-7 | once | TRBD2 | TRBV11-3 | CASTFSSGHYEQYF | TGTGCCAGCACCTTCTCTAGCGGACACTACGAGCAGTACTTC
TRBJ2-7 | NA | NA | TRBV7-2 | CASSLAQTSHYEQYF | TGTGCCAGCAGCTTAGCTCAGACTAGTCACTACGAGCAGTACTTC
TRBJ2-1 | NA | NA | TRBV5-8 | CASSVRSEAEQFF | TGTGCCAGCAGCGTTCGGAGCGAGGCTGAGCAGTTCTTC
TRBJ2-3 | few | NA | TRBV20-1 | CSAAGLDTQYF | TGCAGTGCGGCGGGATTAGATACGCAGTATTTT
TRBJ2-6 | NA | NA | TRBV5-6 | CASSLISGDGANVLTF | TGTGCCAGCAGCCTAATTTCAGGGGATGGGGCCAACGTCCTGACTTTC
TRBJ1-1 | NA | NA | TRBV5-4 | CASSLADWGLNTEAFF | TGTGCCAGCAGCTTGGCGGACTGGGGGCTGAACACTGAAGCTTTCTTT
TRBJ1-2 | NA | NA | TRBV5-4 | CASSGGGGKGYTF | TGTGCCAGTTCGGGGGGAGGGGGAAAGGGCTACACCTTC
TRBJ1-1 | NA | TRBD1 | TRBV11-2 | CASSILDRGLAFF | TGTGCCAGCAGCATCCTAGACAGGGGGCTAGCTTTCTTT
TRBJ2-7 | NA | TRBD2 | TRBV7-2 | CASSPYSGTYEQYF | TGTGCCAGCAGCCCATATAGCGGGACCTACGAGCAGTACTTC
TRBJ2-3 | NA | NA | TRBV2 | CASSPFRGADTQYF | TGTGCCAGCAGTCCTTTCAGGGGGGCAGATACGCAGTATTTT
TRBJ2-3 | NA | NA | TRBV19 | CASSIGKGSGSTDTQYF | TGTGCCAGTAGTATAGGCAAGGGCAGCGGAAGCACAGATACGCAGTATTTT
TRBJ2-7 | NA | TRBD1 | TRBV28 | CAAAGTGVYEQYF | TGTGCCGCGGCCGGGACAGGGGTATACGAGCAGTACTTC
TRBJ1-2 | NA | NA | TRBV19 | CASSIAGNGYTF | TGTGCCAGTAGTATCGCAGGGAATGGCTACACCTTC
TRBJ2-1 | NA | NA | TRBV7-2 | CASSPLGLYEQFF | TGTGCCAGCAGTCCCCTGGGGCTCTATGAGCAGTTCTTC
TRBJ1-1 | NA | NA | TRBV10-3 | CASRGAREGTEAFF | TGTGCCTCCAGGGGTGCCCGGGAAGGCACTGAAGCTTTCTTT
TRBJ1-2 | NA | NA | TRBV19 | CASRREGLYGYTF | TGTGCCAGTAGACGGGAGGGTCTTTATGGCTACACCTTC
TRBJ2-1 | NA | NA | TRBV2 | CASSDISAHNEQFF | TGTGCCAGCAGTGATATTAGCGCTCACAATGAGCAGTTCTTC
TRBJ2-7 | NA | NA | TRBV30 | CAWRDGTYEQYF | TGTGCCTGGAGGGACGGGACCTACGAGCAGTACTTC
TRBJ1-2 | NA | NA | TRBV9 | CASSPPGYRVGYGYTF | TGTGCCAGCAGCCCCCCGGGTTACAGGGTTGGCTATGGCTACACCTTC
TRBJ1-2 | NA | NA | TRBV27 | CASRLQGFSYGYTF | TGTGCCAGCAGATTACAGGGTTTTAGCTATGGCTACACCTTC
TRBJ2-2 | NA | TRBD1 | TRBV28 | CASTDRGNTGELFF | TGTGCCAGCACCGACAGGGGTAACACCGGGGAGCTGTTTTTT
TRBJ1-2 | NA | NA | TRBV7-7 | CASTETEGPGGYTF | TGTGCTAGCACCGAGACGGAGGGTCCGGGAGGCTACACCTTC
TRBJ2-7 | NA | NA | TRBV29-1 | CSVVGGGDYEQYF | TGCAGCGTTGTTGGTGGGGGCGACTACGAGCAGTACTTC
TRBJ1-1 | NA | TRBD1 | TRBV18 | CASSRQGRVTEAFF | TGTGCCAGCTCACGACAGGGACGCGTCACTGAAGCTTTCTTT
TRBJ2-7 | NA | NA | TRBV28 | CASIDSGGPMDYEQYF | TGTGCCAGCATTGACTCAGGGGGGCCCATGGACTACGAGCAGTACTTC
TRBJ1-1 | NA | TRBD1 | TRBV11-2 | CASSLNEGGPLWTEAFF | TGTGCCAGCAGCTTAAACGAAGGGGGCCCATTGTGGACTGAAGCTTTCTTT
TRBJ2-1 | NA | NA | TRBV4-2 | CASSQDITVYNEQFF | TGTGCCAGCAGCCAAGATATAACGGTTTACAATGAGCAGTTCTTC
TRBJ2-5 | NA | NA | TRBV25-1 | CASSEYGTGLRWETQYF | TGTGCCAGCAGTGAATATGGCACAGGGCTACGGTGGGAGACCCAGTACTTC
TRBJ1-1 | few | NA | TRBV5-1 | CASSLGQANTEAFF | TGCGCCAGCAGCTTGGGACAGGCGAACACTGAAGCTTTCTTT
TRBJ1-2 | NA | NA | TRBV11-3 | CARPSPRAAGGYTF | TGTGCCCGACCTTCCCCCCGGGCGGCGGGGGGCTACACCTTC
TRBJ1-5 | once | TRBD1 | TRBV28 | CASSRAGQGDFQPQHF | TGTGCCAGCAGTCGAGCGGGACAGGGGGATTTTCAGCCCCAGCATTTT
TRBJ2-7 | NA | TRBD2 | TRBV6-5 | CASSDGREQYF | TGTGCCAGCAGTGACGGGAGGGAGCAGTACTTC
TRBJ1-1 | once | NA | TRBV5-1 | CASADRPNTEAFF | TGCGCCAGCGCCGACAGACCGAACACTGAAGCTTTCTTT
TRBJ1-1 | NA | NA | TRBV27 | CASSFRGMNTEAFF | TGTGCCAGCAGTTTTAGGGGGATGAACACTGAAGCTTTCTTT
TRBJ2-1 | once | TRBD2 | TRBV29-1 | CSAEGLAGSVYNEQFF | TGCAGCGCCGAGGGACTAGCGGGATCAGTATACAATGAGCAGTTCTTC
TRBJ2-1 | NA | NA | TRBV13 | CASSLGGISYNEQFF | TGTGCCAGCAGCTTAGGCGGGATTTCCTACAATGAGCAGTTCTTC
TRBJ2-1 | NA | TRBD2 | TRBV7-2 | CASSRSTSGSFAYNEQFF | TGTGCCAGCAGCCGCAGTACTAGCGGGAGTTTTGCCTACAATGAGCAGTTCTTC
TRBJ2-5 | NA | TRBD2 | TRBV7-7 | CASSLTSAETQYF | TGTGCTAGCAGCTTGACTAGCGCGGAGACCCAGTACTTC
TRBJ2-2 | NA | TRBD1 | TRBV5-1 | CASRPGTENTGELFF | TGCGCCAGCAGACCCGGGACAGAGAACACCGGGGAGCTGTTTTTT
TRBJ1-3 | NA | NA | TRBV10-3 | CAISESGFERDTIYF | TGTGCCATCAGTGAGTCTGGCTTCGAGAGGGACACCATATATTTT
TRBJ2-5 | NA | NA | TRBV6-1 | CASSEAGGRETQYF | TGTGCCAGCAGTGAAGCTGGGGGCCGGGAGACCCAGTACTTC
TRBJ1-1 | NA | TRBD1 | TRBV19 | CASTHPGGTEAFF | TGTGCCAGTACCCACCCAGGGGGCACTGAAGCTTTCTTT
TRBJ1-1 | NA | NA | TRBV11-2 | CASSLDITEAFF | TGTGCCAGCAGCTTAGATATCACTGAAGCTTTCTTT
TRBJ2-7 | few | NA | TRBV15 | CATSRDEDEQYF | TGTGCCACCAGCAGAGATGAGGACGAGCAGTACTTC
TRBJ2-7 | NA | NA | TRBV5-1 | CASSLYGEQYF | TGCGCCAGCAGCTTGTACGGCGAGCAGTACTTC